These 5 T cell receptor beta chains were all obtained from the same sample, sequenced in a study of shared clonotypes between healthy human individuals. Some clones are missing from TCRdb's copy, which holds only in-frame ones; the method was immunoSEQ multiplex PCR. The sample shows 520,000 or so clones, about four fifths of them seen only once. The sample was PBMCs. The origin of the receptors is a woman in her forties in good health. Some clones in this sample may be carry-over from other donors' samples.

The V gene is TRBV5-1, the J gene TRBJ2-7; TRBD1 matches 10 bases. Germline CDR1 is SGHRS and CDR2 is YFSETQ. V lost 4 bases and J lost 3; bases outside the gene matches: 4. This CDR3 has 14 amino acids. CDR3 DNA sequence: TGCGCCAGCAGCCCCCGGGACAGGGGCTACGAGCAGTACTTC. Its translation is CASSPRDRGYEQYF.

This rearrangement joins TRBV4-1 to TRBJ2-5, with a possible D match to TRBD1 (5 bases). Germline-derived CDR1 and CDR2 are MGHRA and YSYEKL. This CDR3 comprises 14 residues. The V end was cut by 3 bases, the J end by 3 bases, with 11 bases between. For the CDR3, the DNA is TGCGCCAGCAGCCACGCCTTAGGGGAAGAGACCCAGTACTTC. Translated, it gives CASSHALGEETQYF.

CDR3 in amino acids: CSVDSGRAYEQFF. CDR3 nucleotides: TGCAGCGTTGATAGCGGGAGAGCCTATGAGCAGTTCTTC. The chain uses TRBV29-1 and TRBJ2-1; 9 bases line up with TRBD2. The germline CDR1 and CDR2 sequences are SQVTM and ANQGSEA. The CDR3 covers 13 residues. The V segment lost 3 bases and the J segment 8 bases; nucleotides outside the gene matches: 5.

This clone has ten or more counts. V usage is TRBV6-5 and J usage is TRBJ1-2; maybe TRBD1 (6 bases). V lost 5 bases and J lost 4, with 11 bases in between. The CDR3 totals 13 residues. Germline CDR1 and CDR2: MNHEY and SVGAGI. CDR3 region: CASSEQGIYGYTF. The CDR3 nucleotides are TGTGCCAGCAGTGAACAGGGTATCTATGGCTACACCTTC.

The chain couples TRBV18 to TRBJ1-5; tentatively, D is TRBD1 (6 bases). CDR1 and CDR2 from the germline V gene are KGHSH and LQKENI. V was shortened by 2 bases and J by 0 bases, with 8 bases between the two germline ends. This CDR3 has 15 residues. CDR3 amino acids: CASSPSTGSNQPQHF. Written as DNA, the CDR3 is TGTGCCAGCTCACCATCGACAGGTAGCAATCAGCCCCAGCATTTT.